Listed below are T cell receptor beta chains from one sample, sequenced in a study of T cell responses to AZD1222 COVID-19 vaccine. The assay was immunoSEQ multiplex PCR, and TCRdb's table has in-frame clones only and misses some. Here the sample spans approximately 100,000 clones, about 89% being singletons. The sample was peripheral blood, taken on day 0 of AZD1222 vaccination. These receptors were taken from an adult in good health. CDR3s include the opening cysteine and the closing phenylalanine or tryptophan. A D gene is named only where the DNA matches it firmly. Size tells how often a clone was seen (once, few, many) or the class of an expanded clone, and some rows leave it out.

size	V	J	D	CDR3	DNA
few	TRBV5-1	TRBJ2-7	TRBD2	CASSLSFGGSAYEQYF	TGCGCCAGCAGCTTGTCATTCGGGGGGTCGGCCTACGAGCAGTACTTC
NA	TRBV5-4	TRBJ2-7	NA	CASSLQGYYEQYF	TGTGCCAGCAGCCTACAGGGTTACTACGAGCAGTACTTC
NA	TRBV6-2/TRBV6-3	TRBJ2-3	NA	CASSYGQGIARTDTQYF	TGTGCCAGCAGTTATGGTCAGGGGATAGCTCGGACAGATACGCAGTATTTT
NA	TRBV28	TRBJ1-6	NA	CASSLGAPGNSPLHF	TGTGCCAGCAGTTTGGGGGCCCCAGGTAATTCACCCCTCCACTTT
NA	TRBV13	TRBJ2-7	NA	CASSTGHSYEQYF	TGTGCCAGCAGCACGGGTCACTCCTACGAGCAGTACTTC
NA	TRBV27	TRBJ1-2	NA	CASSLSFLPQSDYGYTF	TGTGCCAGCAGTTTATCGTTTCTCCCACAGTCGGACTATGGCTACACCTTC
NA	TRBV6-5	TRBJ1-2	TRBD1	CASSWAGQPNYGYTF	TGTGCCAGCAGTTGGGCGGGACAGCCAAACTATGGCTACACCTTC
NA	TRBV9	TRBJ1-1	NA	CASSVGAGRGAEAFF	TGTGCCAGCAGCGTAGGTGCAGGGCGTGGCGCTGAAGCTTTCTTT
NA	TRBV7-8	TRBJ1-5	NA	CASSLLSGNQPQHF	TGTGCCAGCAGCTTACTTTCCGGCAATCAGCCCCAGCATTTT
NA	TRBV5-1	TRBJ2-5	NA	CASSLAPQETQYF	TGCGCCAGCAGCTTGGCCCCCCAAGAGACCCAGTACTTC
NA	TRBV11-2	TRBJ1-3	NA	CASSLFAISGNTIYF	TGTGCCAGCAGCTTATTTGCCATCTCTGGAAACACCATATATTTT
NA	TRBV2	TRBJ2-2	NA	CASSLPGLGATTGELFF	TGTGCCAGCAGTTTACCTGGACTGGGAGCTACCACCGGGGAGCTGTTTTTT
once	TRBV13	TRBJ1-2	NA	CASSSAAGYGYTF	TGTGCCAGCAGCTCCGCGGCGGGGTATGGCTACACCTTC
NA	TRBV2	TRBJ1-1	NA	CASSLMNTEAFF	TGTGCCAGCAGTTTAATGAACACTGAAGCTTTCTTT
NA	TRBV4-1	TRBJ2-3	NA	CASRGTDTQYF	TGCGCCAGCCGCGGCACAGATACGCAGTATTTT
NA	TRBV12-3/TRBV12-4	TRBJ2-2	NA	CASSLSGELFF	TGTGCCAGCAGTTTGTCCGGGGAGCTGTTTTTT
NA	TRBV5-8	TRBJ2-5	TRBD2	CASSWGLAANTQETQYF	TGTGCCAGCAGCTGGGGACTAGCGGCGAACACCCAAGAGACCCAGTACTTC
NA	TRBV9	TRBJ2-3	TRBD2	CASSVAGPSGGTQYF	TGTGCCAGCAGCGTAGCTGGACCTAGCGGGGGCACCCAGTATTTT
NA	TRBV4-3	TRBJ2-7	TRBD1	CASSQDRTGLYEQYF	TGCGCCAGCAGCCAAGATCGGACAGGGCTCTACGAGCAGTACTTC
few	TRBV21-1	TRBJ2-1	NA	CASSNLAGGPHEQFF	TGTGCCAGCAGCAACCTAGCGGGGGGGCCACATGAGCAGTTCTTC
NA	TRBV19	TRBJ2-1	NA	CASMDWARGSYNEQFF	TGTGCCAGTATGGACTGGGCTAGAGGTTCCTACAATGAGCAGTTCTTC
NA	TRBV5-1	TRBJ2-2	TRBD1	CASRGTEINTGELFF	TGCGCCAGCAGGGGGACAGAAATTAACACCGGGGAGCTGTTTTTT
few	TRBV7-7	TRBJ1-4	NA	CASSQELSNEKLFF	TGTGCCAGCAGCCAAGAACTATCGAATGAAAAACTGTTTTTT
NA	TRBV4-3	TRBJ1-2	TRBD1	CASSQDPGTVSYGYTF	TGCGCCAGCAGCCAAGACCCTGGGACAGTCAGTTATGGCTACACCTTC
NA	TRBV30	TRBJ1-4	NA	CAWRIFGEKLFF	TGTGCCTGGAGAATATTTGGTGAAAAACTGTTTTTT
NA	TRBV30	TRBJ2-7	TRBD1	CAWRRLGTGILVSYEQYF	TGTGCCTGGAGGCGACTTGGGACAGGTATCCTCGTCTCCTACGAGCAGTACTTC
NA	TRBV21-1	TRBJ2-7	NA	CASSNQGVSGEQYF	TGTGCCAGCAGCAACCAGGGGGTTTCAGGCGAGCAGTACTTC
NA	TRBV19	TRBJ1-5	TRBD1	CATGQGGDQPQHF	TGTGCCACAGGACAGGGAGGGGATCAGCCCCAGCATTTT
NA	TRBV19	TRBJ2-7	TRBD1	CASRAGGMSFEQYF	TGTGCCAGCAGGGCAGGGGGCATGAGTTTCGAGCAGTACTTC
NA	TRBV6-4	TRBJ2-2	NA	CASSAQGNTGELFF	TGTGCCAGCAGTGCCCAGGGGAACACCGGGGAGCTGTTTTTT
NA	TRBV27	TRBJ1-4	TRBD1	CASSYFRGSEKLFF	TGTGCCAGCAGTTATTTCAGGGGGAGTGAAAAACTGTTTTTT
NA	TRBV19	TRBJ2-2	NA	CASSRTGELFF	TGTGCCAGTAGTCGGACCGGGGAGCTGTTTTTT
NA	TRBV5-1	TRBJ1-5	NA	CASSLDGAITSNQPQHF	TGCGCCAGCAGCCTGGACGGGGCTATTACTAGCAATCAGCCCCAGCATTTT
NA	TRBV19	TRBJ1-3	TRBD1	CASSWTGASGNTIYF	TGTGCCAGTAGTTGGACAGGGGCCTCTGGAAACACCATATATTTT
NA	TRBV3-1/TRBV3-2	TRBJ1-3	NA	CASSQGFRGAGNTIYF	TGTGCCAGCAGCCAAGGGTTCAGGGGCGCAGGAAACACCATATATTTT
NA	TRBV19	TRBJ2-7	TRBD2	CASSMAGAVYYEQYF	TGTGCCAGTAGTATGGCGGGAGCCGTCTACTACGAGCAGTACTTC
NA	TRBV4-2	TRBJ2-1	NA	CASSQVGNSNEQFF	TGTGCCAGCAGCCAAGTGGGCAATTCCAATGAGCAGTTCTTC
NA	TRBV6-2/TRBV6-3	TRBJ2-7	TRBD1	CASSYLMDRVISYEQYF	TGTGCCAGCAGTTACTTAATGGACAGGGTAATCTCCTACGAGCAGTACTTC
NA	TRBV6-5	TRBJ2-5	TRBD1	CASSTGTGRETQYF	TGTGCCAGCAGTACCGGGACAGGGCGGGAGACCCAGTACTTC
few	TRBV27	TRBJ2-7	NA	CASSFSTQGSGEQYF	TGTGCCAGCAGTTTCTCCACACAGGGCTCCGGCGAGCAGTACTTC
once	TRBV7-2	TRBJ1-1	NA	CASSLGLGRMNTEAFF	TGTGCCAGCAGCTTAGGGTTAGGCCGAATGAACACTGAAGCTTTCTTT
NA	TRBV27	TRBJ1-5	NA	CASRGGGQPQHF	TGTGCCAGCCGGGGGGGAGGTCAGCCCCAGCATTTT
NA	TRBV28	TRBJ2-7	NA	CASRPGSSYEQYF	TGTGCCAGCAGGCCGGGGAGCTCCTACGAGCAGTACTTC
NA	TRBV20-1	TRBJ2-7	NA	CSASKAGLGYEQYF	TGCAGTGCTAGTAAGGCGGGGCTAGGGTACGAGCAGTACTTC
NA	TRBV19	TRBJ2-2	NA	CASSRTGFTGELFF	TGTGCCAGTAGCCGAACAGGGTTCACCGGGGAGCTGTTTTTT
NA	TRBV18	TRBJ1-6	TRBD1	CASSPGQQNSPLHF	TGTGCCAGCTCACCGGGACAGCAAAATTCACCCCTCCACTTT
NA	TRBV27	TRBJ2-7	NA	CASSLKGATYEQYF	TGTGCCAGCAGTTTAAAAGGGGCAACCTACGAGCAGTACTTC
once	TRBV28	TRBJ1-1	NA	CASSSGRPEAFF	TGTGCCAGCAGTTCAGGTAGGCCTGAAGCTTTCTTT
NA	TRBV5-1	TRBJ2-7	TRBD1	CASSSSGTVPYEQYF	TGCGCCAGCAGCTCTTCCGGGACAGTCCCCTACGAGCAGTACTTC